This is a list of T cell receptor beta chains from one sample in a study of cytomegalovirus exposure and HLA in healthy donors. The data were produced by immunoSEQ multiplex PCR, yet TCRdb's version contains in-frame clones alone and is incomplete. Among 170,000 or so clones listed, around 80% were seen once. The sample taken for sequencing was PBMCs. The receptors originated from a woman aged 35 to 49 in good health and CMV-seronegative. Both conserved end residues are part of each CDR3. D genes are given only for firm matches. Some rows mark clone size as missing; the rest say once, few, many or name a class of expanded clone.

clone size	J gene	D gene	V gene	CDR3 DNA	CDR3 protein
once	TRBJ2-2	TRBD1	TRBV5-8	TGTGCCAGCAGCTTACCGGGACAGGGGAACACCGGGGAGCTGTTTTTT	CASSLPGQGNTGELFF
-	TRBJ2-2	TRBD1	TRBV29-1	TGCAGCTCCCAGACAGGGGCCGGGGAGCTGTTTTTT	CSSQTGAGELFF
-	TRBJ1-3	-	TRBV5-8	TGTGCCAGCAGCTTTCAGGGTATCTCTGGAAACACCATATATTTT	CASSFQGISGNTIYF
-	TRBJ1-2	TRBD1	TRBV28	TGTGCCAGCAGTTTTGGTGTGCAGGGGGAATATGGCTACACCTTC	CASSFGVQGEYGYTF
-	TRBJ2-7	TRBD1	TRBV6-1	TGTGCCAGCAGTGAAGGATACAGGGGCGAGCAGTACTTC	CASSEGYRGEQYF
-	TRBJ1-1	TRBD1	TRBV9	TGTGCCAGCAGCCTCGCAGGGGGCGCAAGTTGGTTTAGTGAAGCTTTCTTT	CASSLAGGASWFSEAFF
-	TRBJ1-5	-	TRBV7-2	TGTGCCAGCAGCCGCCCTGGCAGGGTAGGATTAGGCAATCAGCCCCAGCATTTT	CASSRPGRVGLGNQPQHF
-	TRBJ2-3	TRBD2	TRBV7-9	TGTGCCAGCAGCTCCGCCGGGGGGGTTACAGATACGCAGTATTTT	CASSSAGGVTDTQYF
once	TRBJ2-5	-	TRBV30	TGTGCCTGGAGTGACAGGGAGACCCAGTACTTC	CAWSDRETQYF
-	TRBJ2-7	-	TRBV11-2	TGTGCCAGCAGCTTAGAGACGGGAGAGCAGTACTTC	CASSLETGEQYF
-	TRBJ2-5	-	TRBV7-2	TGTGCCAGCAGCCCAGGGGCGCTCCCTCAAGAGACCCAGTACTTC	CASSPGALPQETQYF
-	TRBJ1-2	-	TRBV5-1	TGCGCCAGCAGCCTGCAAAGGGACTATTCACGGGGCTACACCTTC	CASSLQRDYSRGYTF
-	TRBJ2-2	-	TRBV7-8	TGTGCCAGCAGAGGGAGAGTCAACACCGGGGAGCTGTTTTTT	CASRGRVNTGELFF
-	TRBJ1-1	-	TRBV29-1	TGCAGCGTGCGAGATTCCTTGTTACGAACTTTCTTT	CSVRDSLLRTFF
-	TRBJ2-7	TRBD1	TRBV7-2	TGTGCCAGCAGCCCCGGGACAGAATACGAGCAGTACTTC	CASSPGTEYEQYF
-	TRBJ2-1	TRBD1	TRBV7-9	TGTGCCAGCAGCTTAGTCGGGACAGGGAACAATGAGCAGTTCTTC	CASSLVGTGNNEQFF
-	TRBJ2-4	TRBD1	TRBV6-1	TGTGCCAGCAGTGATGGACAGGGCGTAGCCAAAAACATTCAGTACTTC	CASSDGQGVAKNIQYF
few	TRBJ2-3	-	TRBV2	TGTGCCAGCAGTGAAGGAGGGCCCACAGATACGCAGTATTTT	CASSEGGPTDTQYF
-	TRBJ1-2	TRBD1	TRBV5-1	TGCGCCAGCAGCTTCTCGGGACAGAGGCAGCTCGGCTACACCTTC	CASSFSGQRQLGYTF
-	TRBJ2-5	TRBD2	TRBV27	TGTGCCAGCAGTTTGGTAGCGGGAGGTGAGACCCAGTACTTC	CASSLVAGGETQYF
-	TRBJ2-3	TRBD2	TRBV29-1	TGCAGCAAGGGACTAGCGGGCACAGATACGCAGTATTTT	CSKGLAGTDTQYF
-	TRBJ2-5	TRBD2	TRBV9	TGTGCCAGCAGCGTAGACGCTGGGGGCATAGCGGGAGGGATCCAAGAGACCCAGTACTTC	CASSVDAGGIAGGIQETQYF
-	TRBJ1-2	-	TRBV7-2	TGTGCCAGCAGCCGGGATTACCATGCTCCCTCCTATGGCTACACCTTC	CASSRDYHAPSYGYTF
once	TRBJ1-2	-	TRBV27	TGTGCCAGCAGTTTAAACCCAGGGCCCTATGGCTACACCTTC	CASSLNPGPYGYTF
-	TRBJ1-2	-	TRBV18	TGTGCCAGCTCACCAGGGGCGCAGAGCTATGGCTACACCTTC	CASSPGAQSYGYTF
-	TRBJ1-2	TRBD1	TRBV13	TGTGCCAGCAGCTTAGGGGACAGGGTGACCTATGGCTACACCTTC	CASSLGDRVTYGYTF
-	TRBJ2-1	TRBD2	TRBV7-9	TGTGCCAGCAGCCGATCTAGCGGGAGGCCCCACAATGAGCAGTTCTTC	CASSRSSGRPHNEQFF
-	TRBJ2-6	-	TRBV27	TGTGCCAGCAGCCCCACAGGAGCAGGGAGGTCCGGGGCCAACGTCCTGACTTTC	CASSPTGAGRSGANVLTF